Sequencing of this TCR beta chain was carried out in a study of beta chain features in type 1 diabetes (dated by TCRdb to about 2018). Broadly, across the study: Mean age, gender distribution, total cell number and subset yield were not different between patients and healthy donors. The study compared the TCRB repertoires of sorted circulating CD4+ T cell subsets in recently diagnosed type 1 diabetes patients with those in matched healthy donors. Across all samples, fewer than 110,000,000 sorted cells were examined, and cell number per subset correlated strongly with RNA yield. Naive and central memory subsets were obtained from all 28 donors, but regulatory and stem cell-like memory subsets were isolated from only 8 patients and roughly 8 healthy donors. Here is what the overall study found, with its caveats: At VDJ recombination sites, patients with type 1 diabetes made fewer insertions and deleted more nucleotides, a pattern implying thymic rearrangement abnormalities. Naive, central memory and regulatory TCRB repertoires appeared to be more similar among patients than among healthy donors. In all four CD4+ subsets, TCRB CDR3 length was moderately but significantly shorter in type 1 diabetes patients. Shorter templates might be favored by PCR, yet because patient and control samples were amplified and corrected together, any such skew would affect both groups equally. Sequencing cDNA rather than genomic DNA could over-represent highly expressing activated cells, although activation and CD3 levels did not differ between groups. HLA sub-analyses involved small numbers of individuals, so any influence of HLA type on TCRB rearrangement remained unresolved.

From each donor, a single peripheral blood sample of about 110 mL on average was drawn into heparinised tubes. A BD FACSAria II and a panel including CD45RO, CCR7, CD25, CD127, CD95 and CD27 were used to sort naive, central memory, regulatory and stem cell-like memory CD4+ T cells. Every sorted population had a purity above 95%. PBMCs were separated immediately by Lymphoprep density gradient centrifugation and were stained directly, without being cultured. To minimize batch effects, samples were stained and sorted in pairs, one healthy donor with one patient per experiment. The High Capacity cDNA Reverse Transcription Kit was used to reverse transcribe all of the isolated RNA, meaning that expressed TCRB transcripts were what got sequenced. Deep immunoSEQ sequencing was performed on naive, central memory and regulatory T cell samples, with an average of roughly 3.5 million total reads per sample. After sorted cells were lysed in RLT buffer, RNA was extracted with DNase-treated RNeasy Micro or Mini kits, with the choice depending on cell number. Each cell subset was processed on its own to prevent cross-contamination, while patient and healthy donor samples were processed together. The immunoSEQ multiplex PCR was used to amplify TCRB sequences from cDNA, yielding 87-bp fragments that span the CDR3 region. Sequencing of the amplicons was performed on the Illumina HiSeq platform. The study's own analysis went as follows. PCR bias was computationally corrected using synthetic template baselines, reads within Hamming distance 2 were collapsed, and singletons that could not be merged were discarded. Reads were aligned to IMGT to assign V, D and J genes, CDR3 length, and insertions or deletions at six rearrangement sites. Clonotype counts were normalized to sorted cell number within each subset before computing true diversity and Gini coefficients with the tcR R package. The overlap coefficient, calculated on TCRB nucleotide sequences, was used to measure repertoire sharing. As a proxy for the pre-selection repertoire, out-of-frame TCRB sequences from naive cells were analyzed. Imported from immuneACCESS, the table was reduced by TCRdb to in-frame sequences with V and J called. These copies leave out some clones; in studies compared against another copy, an unresolved V gene accounts for under half, and the cause of the remainder is not known. The V and J calls and clone size are taken from that table; D and trimming were inferred from the DNA. The table for this sample lists 350,000 to 450,000 clones; approximately 15% of them were counted only once. The ten largest clones add up to about 0.04% of the sample.

V was cut back by 1 base and J by 4 bases, leaving a gap of 13 bases between them. Counted from cysteine to phenylalanine, this CDR3 has 15 amino acids. Only the CDR3 part of the read is kept: 45 bases, read in frame from the first base. CDR1 and CDR2 were assigned from the germline V gene (reference sequence) as SEHNR and FQNEAQ. Turning to this clone: Its antigen is not yet known. Base qualities were left out, and no much larger clone turns up one base away.

The sequence was collected from a man aged 25 to 40 in good health. The receptor chain draws on TRBV7-9 and TRBJ2-5, with the D gene too uncertain to name. Sequenced: naive CD4+ T cells from blood. What this sample's cell subset or site label stands for: true naive CD4+ T cells. The CDR3 loop reads CASSLVSQIGETQYF. The DNA reads TGTGCCAGCAGCTTAGTATCCCAGATAGGAGAGACCCAGTACTTC.